This T cell receptor beta chain was captured in a study of blood T cell repertoires in COVID-19. Study context: Specimens from acute and convalescent COVID-19 originated in the United States, Italy and Spain.

Germline CDR1 and CDR2: KGHDR and SFDVKD. The CDR3 consists of 17 residues. The V gene end was trimmed by 2 bases and the J gene end by 2 bases; junction bases not matched to a gene: 7. Data came from immunoSEQ multiplex PCR; TCRdb stores just in-frame clones and leaves some out. The sample contains 30,000 to 40,000 clones, over 75% of which appear only once. The V gene is TRBV24-1, the J gene TRBJ2-3, with 9 nucleotides matching TRBD2. What was sequenced was peripheral blood. This sequence was found in a woman aged 60-70 years with active COVID-19. The CDR3 nucleotides are TGTGCCACCAGTGATTCGGCTAGCGGGGTTCCCACAGATACGCAGTATTTT. Translated, it gives CATSDSASGVPTDTQYF.